This T cell receptor (beta chain) was captured in a study of human versus mouse CDR3 diversity and MHC coevolution. About this clone itself: Its antigen is currently unknown.

Sorting isolated naive CD4 T cells lacking CD45RO and expressing CD62L. Study results and caveats: Among all groups, most of the three human donors showed least clonal inequality. iCHAO1 estimated the human TCR beta repertoire at about 1.6 million clonotypes. On average, humans showed more CDR3 deletions and insertions than mice.

V lost 5 bases to trimming and J lost 3 bases; unmatched junction nucleotides: 4. Germline-derived CDR1 and CDR2 are LNHDA and SQIVND (reference sequence). The CDR3 extends over 14 amino acids. TCRdb's copy holds only in-frame clones and misses some; the assay was immunoSEQ multiplex PCR. The profile covers 55,000 to 65,000 clones, with roughly 94% appearing a single time and under 20% taken by the ten largest. The genes are TRBV19 and TRBJ2-7, with 10 bases lining up with TRBD2. What was sequenced was naive CD4+ T cells from blood. The sample's subset: CD45RO-negative CD62L-positive naive CD4 T cells. The sequence came from a person aged 55 to 75 in good health. The CDR3 is CASSVGLANYEQYF. The CDR3 DNA reads TGTGCCAGTAGTGTGGGACTAGCGAACTACGAGCAGTACTTC. Combining the CDR3 with reference TRBV19 and TRBJ2-7 gives the whole variable domain DGGITQSPKYLFRKEGQNVTLSCEQNLNHDAMYWYRQDPGQGLRLIYYSQIVNDFQKGDIAEGYSVSREKKESFPLTVTSAQKNPTAFYLCASSVGLANYEQYFGPGTRLTVT.